Listed here is a single TCR beta chain. The protocol was immunoSEQ multiplex PCR, while the TCRdb copy is restricted to in-frame clones and leaves out a portion. The sample has about 170,000 clones, 86% seen once; the top ten hold about 7%. This sample was taken from a study of blood T cell repertoires in COVID-19. The CDR3 sequence is 15 residues long. Trimming took off 1 base at V and 4 bases at J, with 11 bases between the two ends. Per the germline V gene, CDR1 is SGHDT and CDR2 is YYEEEE. The source material was peripheral blood. This receptor was identified in a man aged 50 to 60 with active or convalescent COVID-19. J is TRBJ1-4 and V is TRBV5-6; D might be TRBD1 (6 bases). The CDR3 sequence: CASSLWTVDNEKLFF. CDR3 DNA sequence: TGTGCCAGCAGCTTGTGGACAGTTGATAATGAAAAACTGTTTTTT.